The table lists the clone carrying this T cell receptor (beta chain) with a few counts. Patients from Seattle were sampled longitudinally, starting during active infection. This sample was included in a study of blood T cell repertoires in COVID-19. Original handling: For nucleated cells, counts were estimated from reference gene primer amplification. Sequencing was performed with immunoSEQ multiplex PCR; in TCRdb, only in-frame clones are kept and a portion is missing. The D gene and trimming were derived from the DNA, and the V and J assignments and clone size from that table. Among fewer than 350,000 clones listed, 80% to 90% were seen once. The source of this sequence is a young man with COVID-19, enrolled during active disease. Sequenced input: peripheral blood.

The CDR3 DNA is TGTGCCAGCAGGAGACAGGGGCGAGGTCAGCCCCAGCATTTT. Its translation: CASRRQGRGQPQHF. The V call is TRBV28, the J call TRBJ1-5, with 8 nucleotides matching TRBD1. The CDR3 contains 14 residues. Germline V gene lookup returns CDR1 MDHEN and CDR2 SYDVKM. The trim removed 6 bases at V and 6 bases at J, leaving 7 bases unmatched.